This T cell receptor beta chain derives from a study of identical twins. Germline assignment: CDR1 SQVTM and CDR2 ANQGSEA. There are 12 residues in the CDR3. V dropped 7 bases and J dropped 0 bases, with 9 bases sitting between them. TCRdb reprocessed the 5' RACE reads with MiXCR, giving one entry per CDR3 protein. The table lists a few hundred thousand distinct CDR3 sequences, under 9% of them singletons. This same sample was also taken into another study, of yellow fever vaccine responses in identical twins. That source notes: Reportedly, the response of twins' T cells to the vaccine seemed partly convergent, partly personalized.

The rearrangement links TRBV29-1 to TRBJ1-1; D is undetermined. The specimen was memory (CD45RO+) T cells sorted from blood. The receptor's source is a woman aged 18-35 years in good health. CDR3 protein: CSARTVNTEAFF. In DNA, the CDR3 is TGCAGCGCTAGGACGGTGAACACTGAAGCTTTCTTT.